A single sample is the source of the 27 T cell receptor beta chains below, sequenced in a study of cytomegalovirus exposure and HLA in healthy donors. PCR was performed using 60 Vbeta and 13 Jbeta primers. Libraries were prepared by immunoSEQ multiplex PCR; TCRdb keeps only in-frame clonotypes and omits some of them. The data show under 200,000 clones, over 75% seen once. What was sequenced was PBMCs. The source is a man aged 45-65 years in good health and CMV-seropositive.

This chain links TRBV2 with TRBJ2-7; 9 bases are a match to TRBD1. The length of the CDR3 is 15 residues. CDR1 and CDR2 from the germline V gene are SNHLY and FYNNEI. V shed 6 bases and J 6 bases; nucleotides not matched to a gene: 12. The CDR3: CASRGTGGVNGEQYF. The DNA for the CDR3 is TGTGCCAGCAGGGGTACAGGGGGCGTTAATGGCGAGCAGTACTTC.

V and J are TRBV7-8 and TRBJ2-2; TRBD1 agrees at 12 bases. Germline-derived CDR1 and CDR2 are SGHVS and FQNEAQ. Unmatched junction bases numbered 7, after V lost 3 bases and J lost 5 bases. CDR3 length: 17 amino acids. CDR3 bases: TGTGCCAGCAGCTTTCACCGGGACAGGGGGCGAACCGGGGAGCTGTTTTTT. Its translation is CASSFHRDRGRTGELFF.

In regard to this clone: Other DNA sequences from this sample encode an identical CDR3 as well. The rearrangement uses TRBV5-6 and TRBJ1-1; D is undetermined. The CDR3 extends over 12 amino acids. Trimming removed 4 bases at V and 4 bases at J, with 8 bases between. Germline values: CDR1 SGHDT, CDR2 YYEEEE. CDR3 sequence reads: CASSPGGTEAFF. The CDR3 DNA sequence: TGTGCCAGCAGCCCCGGAGGCACTGAAGCTTTCTTT.

CDR3 sequence: CASSLSTGLTQYF. Written as DNA, the CDR3 is TGTGCCAGCAGTTTATCGACAGGGTTGACCCAGTACTTC. The rearrangement links TRBV27 to TRBJ2-5; TRBD1 matches at 7 bases. The germline CDR1 and CDR2 sequences are MNHEY and SMNVEV (reference sequence). The CDR3 extends over 13 amino acids. J gave up 7 bases and V 0 bases, and 2 bases lay outside the gene matches.

V and J are TRBV28 and TRBJ1-2; 7 bases agree with TRBD1. The CDR3 is 15 amino acids. The V gene's germline CDR1 is MDHEN and CDR2 SYDVKM. Losses at the gene ends were 4 bases for V and 4 bases for J; bases not matched to a gene: 9. CDR3 in amino acids: CASSSVTGQSYGYTF. CDR3 in DNA: TGTGCCAGCAGTTCGGTGACAGGGCAGAGCTATGGCTACACCTTC.

This chain uses TRBV19 with TRBJ1-5; D is unresolved. This CDR3 region has 15 residues. The V and J ends lost 3 bases and 0 bases respectively, with 9 bases between them. Germline CDR1 reads LNHDA; CDR2 reads SQIVND (reference sequence). CDR3 nucleotide sequence: TGTGCCAGTAGTATTGGAGACTATAGCAATCAGCCCCAGCATTTT. Its translation: CASSIGDYSNQPQHF.

As to this clone: One end of the junction is discordant with germline, which a read error may explain. Other nucleotide sequences from this sample produce the same CDR3. The chain couples TRBV7-9 to TRBJ2-7, with a possible D match to TRBD2 (7 bases). The CDR3 covers 16 residues. Germline V gene sequence: CDR1 SEHNR, CDR2 FQNEAQ (reference sequence). The CDR3, as DNA: TGCGCCAGCAGCTTAGCGTCCGGGGGGCGGACCTACGAGCAGTACTTC. Protein: CASSLASGGRTYEQYF.

The CDR3 loop reads CASSNHRDSYSNQPQHF. The DNA for the CDR3 is TGTGCCAGCAGCAACCACCGGGACAGTTATAGCAATCAGCCCCAGCATTTT. The V gene is TRBV5-8, the J gene TRBJ1-5; 7 positions match TRBD1. After removal of 4 bases from V and 0 bases from J, the junction contained 10 bases not matched to a gene. Per germline, CDR1 SGHTS and CDR2 YDEGEE. This CDR3 contains 17 residues.

The gene calls are TRBV4-2 and TRBJ2-1; 13 nucleotides match TRBD2. This CDR3 contains 16 residues. Trimming took 0 bases from V and 7 from J; bases not matched to a gene: 3. Germline loops: CDR1 LGHNA, CDR2 YNFKEQ. The CDR3 region has the DNA TGTGCCAGCAGCCAAGATCCGGGACTAGCGGGGAATGAGCAGTTCTTC. Encoded protein: CASSQDPGLAGNEQFF.

The chain links TRBV2 to TRBJ1-4, with 9 nucleotides matching TRBD1. V gave up 6 bases and J gave up 7 bases; unmatched junction bases: 6. This CDR3 has 14 residues. CDR1 is SNHLY, CDR2 FYNNEI, per germline. The CDR3 spells CASSLQGASEKLFF. CDR3 nucleotide sequence: TGTGCCAGCAGCCTACAGGGGGCTAGTGAAAAACTGTTTTTT.

V and J are TRBV27 and TRBJ1-1; 9 bases align to TRBD1. CDR1 and CDR2 (germline): MNHEY, SMNVEV (reference sequence). The CDR3 loop spans 18 amino acids. Trimming cost V 10 bases and J 0 bases; bases outside gene matches: 18. CDR3 amino acids: CATTPIDRGGPLNTEAFF. The CDR3 DNA sequence: TGTGCCACCACACCCATCGACAGGGGGGGACCCTTGAACACTGAAGCTTTCTTT.

The V call is TRBV18, the J call TRBJ2-2, with a tentative D call TRBD2 (5 bases). Germline-derived CDR1 and CDR2 are KGHSH and LQKENI. CDR3 size: 14 residues. Trimming stripped 4 bases from V and 0 bases from J, with 6 bases between. CDR3 amino acids: CASSRGANTGELFF. CDR3 bases: TGTGCCAGCTCACGGGGAGCGAACACCGGGGAGCTGTTTTTT.

This chain connects TRBV10-3 to TRBJ2-4, with D possibly being TRBD1 (6 bases). In germline, CDR1 is ENHRY, CDR2 SYGVKD. The V end lost 2 bases, the J end lost 8 bases, and 10 bases lay between the germline ends. The length of the CDR3 is 13 residues. DNA for the CDR3: TGTGCCATCAGTGAGACGGACAGTTACATTCAGTACTTC. Protein: CAISETDSYIQYF.

This clone was observed a few times. V gene TRBV14 combines with J gene TRBJ1-1; TRBD1 matches at 8 bases. Germline loops: CDR1 SGHDN, CDR2 FVKESK. The CDR3 is 14 amino acids. The junction had 2 bases not matched to a gene; V was cut back by 0 bases and J by 5 bases. CDR3 DNA: TGTGCCAGCAGCCAAGAGACAGGGGCTACTGAAGCTTTCTTT. Protein sequence: CASSQETGATEAFF.

This chain joins TRBV27 and TRBJ1-1; TRBD1 matches 7 bases. J was trimmed by 7 bases and V by 5 bases; bases with no gene match: 10. The CDR3 extends over 14 amino acids. In germline, CDR1 is MNHEY, CDR2 SMNVEV (reference sequence). CDR3 sequence reads: CASSITGDGNEAFF. DNA of the CDR3: TGTGCCAGCAGTATTACAGGGGACGGGAATGAAGCTTTCTTT.

The chain joins TRBV27 to TRBJ1-1; D remains unclear. The germline gives CDR1 MNHEY, CDR2 SMNVEV (reference sequence). The CDR3 consists of 13 residues. Trimming pared 4 bases from V and 0 bases from J, leaving 6 bases between. Written as DNA, the CDR3 is TGTGCCAGCAGTTACGGTATGAACACTGAAGCTTTCTTT. As protein: CASSYGMNTEAFF.

The rearrangement joins TRBV5-6 to TRBJ2-5, with TRBD2 as a possible D gene (5 bases). The ends were cut back, 0 bases at V and 4 bases at J, with 13 bases in the middle. CDR1 is SGHDT, CDR2 YYEEEE, per germline. The CDR3 runs 15 residues. Here the CDR3 DNA reads TGTGCCAGCAGCTTGGGGGTCGGCGGAGGAGAGACCCAGTACTTC. Translation gives CASSLGVGGGETQYF.

The rearrangement links TRBV5-6 to TRBJ1-5; 9 bases map to TRBD1. Germline loops: CDR1 SGHDT, CDR2 YYEEEE. The length of the CDR3 is 16 residues. V lost 3 bases and J lost 0; bases outside the gene matches: 4. In nucleotides, the CDR3 is TGTGCCAGCAGCTGGGGACAGGGCCTTAGCAATCAGCCCCAGCATTTT. Translating it yields CASSWGQGLSNQPQHF.

The rearrangement links TRBV19 to TRBJ1-2; D gene unclear. CDR1 is LNHDA and CDR2 is SQIVND in the germline V gene (reference sequence). The CDR3 is 12 amino acids. V shed 8 bases and J shed 6 bases, with 13 bases lying between them. Written as DNA, the CDR3 is TGTGCCAGTGAAGACCGCGGGGATGGCTACACCTTC. Its translation is CASEDRGDGYTF.

The chain joins TRBV28 to TRBJ2-5, with 8 bases aligning to TRBD2. This CDR3 comprises 18 residues. CDR1 is MDHEN and CDR2 is SYDVKM in the germline V gene. The V segment lost 5 bases and the J segment 1 base; nucleotides outside the gene matches: 15. The CDR3 sequence is CASSPHDGLASSQETQYF. In DNA form, the CDR3 reads TGTGCCAGCAGTCCGCACGACGGACTAGCTTCCAGCCAAGAGACCCAGTACTTC.

This clone came up once. The genes are TRBV11-2 and TRBJ1-6; 8 positions agree with TRBD1. CDR3 length equals 15 residues. Germline CDR1 reads SGHAT; CDR2 reads FQNNGV. V dropped 2 bases and J dropped 10; count of bases not matched to a gene: 7. This CDR3 is CASSLYRDRSSPLHF. The CDR3 DNA reads TGTGCCAGCAGCTTATACCGGGACAGGTCCTCACCCCTCCACTTT. Based on the CDR3 plus reference TRBV11-2 and TRBJ1-6, the full variable domain is EAGVAQSPRYKIIEKRQSVAFWCNPISGHATLYWYQQILGQGPKLLIQFQNNGVVDDSQLPKDRFSAERLKGVDSTLKIQPAKLEDSAVYLCASSLYRDRSSPLHFGNGTRLTVT.

V gene TRBV19 combines with J gene TRBJ2-5; tentatively, D is TRBD2 (6 bases). From germline, CDR1 is LNHDA and CDR2 SQIVND (reference sequence). CDR3 length: 14 amino acids. Trimming removed 4 bases from V and 2 bases from J, with 11 bases in between. CDR3 DNA sequence: TGTGCCAGTAGTACACGGGACTTTCAAGAGACCCAGTACTTC. Translated: CASSTRDFQETQYF.

The rearrangement uses TRBV27 and TRBJ1-1; D is ambiguous. Deletions cut 0 bases from V and 1 base from J, with 9 bases between. This CDR3 has 15 residues. Germline values: CDR1 MNHEY, CDR2 SMNVEV (reference sequence). DNA for the CDR3: TGTGCCAGCAGTTTATCGTCGGCAGGGAACACTGAAGCTTTCTTT. The encoded protein is CASSLSSAGNTEAFF.

The chain couples TRBV7-3 to TRBJ1-1; 8 positions agree with TRBD1. The CDR3 is 12 residues long. Germline CDR1 and CDR2: SGHTA and FQGTGA. V was pared by 6 bases and J by 7 bases, with 4 bases of the junction left unmatched. The CDR3 region is CASSHDRGEAFF. In DNA, the CDR3 is TGTGCCAGCAGTCATGACAGGGGTGAAGCTTTCTTT. The full variable domain, rest sourced from reference TRBV7-3 and TRBJ1-1, is GAGVSQTPSNKVTEKGKYVELRCDPISGHTALYWYRQSLGQGPEFLIYFQGTGAADDSGLPNDRFFAVRPEGSVSTLKIQRTERGDSAVYLCASSHDRGEAFFGQGTRLTVV.

The genes are TRBV15 and TRBJ1-1, with D unresolved. Trimming shortened V by 0 bases and J by 1 base, and 3 bases separated the two germline ends. The CDR3 length is 13 residues. Germline V gene lookup returns CDR1 LNHNV and CDR2 YYDKDF (reference sequence). The CDR3 DNA reads as TGTGCCACCAGCAGAGATAGGAACACTGAAGCTTTCTTT. It encodes CATSRDRNTEAFF.

V gene TRBV5-4 combines with J gene TRBJ2-5, with D possibly being TRBD1 (7 bases). The V gene lost 0 bases and the J gene lost 4 bases, with 19 bases spanning the gap. Germline V gene lookup returns CDR1 SGHNT and CDR2 YYREEE (reference sequence). There are 17 residues in the CDR3. The CDR3 DNA sequence: TGTGCCAGCAGCTTGGGGGACTGGACAGGCCCGCCAGAGACCCAGTACTTC. This gives the protein CASSLGDWTGPPETQYF.

This sequence joins TRBV29-1 and TRBJ2-3, with D maybe TRBD1 (5 bases). Germline CDR1 reads SQVTM; CDR2 reads ANQGSEA. Trimming left V 3 bases short and J 2 bases short, with 9 bases between. This CDR3 contains 13 residues. CDR3 coding DNA: TGCAGCGTTGAGACAGCCCACACAGATACGCAGTATTTT. Amino acids: CSVETAHTDTQYF.